This T cell receptor (beta chain) was obtained from a study of T-cell memory formation after mild COVID-19. Study summary: Clustering of TCRs was largely donor specific. Points from the study as a whole: Contracting CD8+ clones were enriched in EMRA, CD4+ mainly in CM and EM.

5'RACE primed from the constant segment yielded TCR alpha and TCR beta cDNA libraries bearing sample barcodes and UMIs. TCRdb re-derived calls from the 5' RACE reads in MiXCR, one entry per CDR3 protein. Of 500,000 to 550,000 distinct CDR3 sequences listed, roughly 20% are singletons. This clonotype turned up a few times. What it recognizes is unknown. V gave up 5 bases and J gave up 1 base, with 8 bases separating them. The length of the CDR3 is 14 residues. Germline V gene sequence: CDR1 MNHEY, CDR2 SVGAGI. The rearrangement joins TRBV6-5 to TRBJ2-2; D possibly corresponds to TRBD1 (5 bases). The origin of this receptor is an adult woman who had mild COVID-19 (a few samples of this study predate the infection). Cell type and time point are not known. Sequencing was carried out using PBMCs or a T cell subset sorted from them (not recorded which). For the CDR3, the DNA is TGTGCCAGCAGTCATACAGGGAACACCGGGGAGCTGTTTTTT. Translating gives CASSHTGNTGELFF.